Given below is one T cell receptor beta chain in context. Its target antigen remains unknown. One junction end disagrees with the germline gene, perhaps due to a read error. The germline V gene specifies SNHLY as CDR1 and FYNNEI as CDR2. Its CDR3 holds 15 amino acids, cysteine through phenylalanine. Of the read, only the CDR3 DNA is kept; its 45 bases are in frame from base 1. The record originates from a study of Graves' ophthalmopathy and Graves' hyperthyroidism (dated by TCRdb to the late 2010s). Turning to the overall study: A patient counted as having stable hyperthyroidism if there was no progression to ophthalmopathy within 18 months of follow-up. The study used signatures of the TCR beta repertoire to tell Graves' ophthalmopathy apart from Graves' hyperthyroidism and to predict which patients would progress to ophthalmopathy. After sampling, hyperthyroidism patients received methimazole starting at 30 mg daily, and ophthalmopathy patients received high-dose intravenous methylprednisolone. The independent validation cohort included about 19 hyperthyroidism patients plus 17 patients who later progressed from hyperthyroidism to ophthalmopathy. In total, approximately 130 blood samples were TCR-sequenced: 40 to 45 ophthalmopathy, some 72 hyperthyroidism and approximately 17 hyperthyroidism-to-ophthalmopathy patients. In roughly 6 hyperthyroidism patients, the T-cell repertoire of thyroid tissue was compared with the T-cell repertoire of blood. To explore V-J signatures distinguishing ophthalmopathy from hyperthyroidism, a discovery set of roughly 98 patients (about 44 ophthalmopathy, 55 to 60 stable hyperthyroidism) was enrolled.

Patients with hyperthyroidism were aged 18 to 65 years, had been newly diagnosed, and had a disease duration of less than 2 months. Anyone with other autoimmune diseases, uncontrolled infections, pregnancy or lactation was excluded from the study. Diagnosis relied on clinical symptoms, serum thyroxine, TRAb, thyroid ultrasound and orbital computed tomography. Total RNA was extracted with Trizol reagent and quality-checked on an Agilent 2100 Bioanalyzer. For repertoire sequencing, the TCR beta CDR3 regions were amplified from RNA transcripts. The first round was an RT-PCR using HTBI primers with the Qiagen OneStep RT-PCR kit, and this first round was followed by a second-round multiplex PCR, then size selection and purification. Libraries were sequenced paired-end with 100 bp reads on an Illumina HiSeq2000. In the original analysis: Reads were processed with SOAPnuke, discarding reads with adapters, uncalled bases, mean Phred below 15, or no exact constant-primer or identifier match. COPE v1.2.5 was used to merge high-quality paired reads. Each unique nucleotide sequence was treated as a clonotype, and MiTCR v1.1 was used to align the clonotypes to the IMGT TRB V, D and J references. Only V-J combinations with frequency above 0.0001 were analysed, covering approximately 99% of repertoires. A TCR clonal expansion and chaos score per V-J combination was defined as the ratio of F50 clonal expansion to chaos observed in the TCRdist matrix. Welch's t-statistics and random forest were used to narrow the features down to more than 10 V-J combinations, which were then fed into a naive Bayes classifier. The similarity between thyroid and blood repertoires was quantified using the Morisita-Horn index. TCRdb reprocessed the public reads (quality trimming at Q25 with fastp, clone calling with MiXCR) and kept in-frame beta chains. CDR3 protein sequences are deduplicated, and each keeps its most common genes and DNA. V and J calls and clone size were set by TCRdb, not the authors. A total of 560,000 or so distinct CDR3 sequences appear in this sample, under 40% of them only once. The ten biggest clones cover roughly 4.5% of the sample.

Paper-wide results and their limitations: The 13-signature model separated ophthalmopathy from stable hyperthyroidism with 85% to 90% sensitivity and about 81% specificity in cross-validation, and 80%/75% in the test set. In validation, the model predicted ophthalmopathy progression with 55% to 71% sensitivity and 72% to 80% specificity; roughly 11 predicted patients were CT-confirmed with GO in a median of approximately 6.2 months. No statistical method was used to set the sample size in advance, and the investigators knew which group each participant was assigned to. Most expanded thyroid clonotypes with frequency above 0.001 were also detected in blood, suggesting blood repertoires may reflect the thyroid immune response.

This sequence was found in an adult man with Graves' hyperthyroidism. The sample consisted of peripheral blood or thyroid tissue (not recorded which). The V gene is TRBV2 and the J gene is TRBJ2-2, with the D gene uncertain. The DNA sequence is given as TGTGCCAGCAGTGAAGCGCTTAGCCGGGTTGGTGAGCAGTTTTTT. It specifies CASSEALSRVGEQFF.